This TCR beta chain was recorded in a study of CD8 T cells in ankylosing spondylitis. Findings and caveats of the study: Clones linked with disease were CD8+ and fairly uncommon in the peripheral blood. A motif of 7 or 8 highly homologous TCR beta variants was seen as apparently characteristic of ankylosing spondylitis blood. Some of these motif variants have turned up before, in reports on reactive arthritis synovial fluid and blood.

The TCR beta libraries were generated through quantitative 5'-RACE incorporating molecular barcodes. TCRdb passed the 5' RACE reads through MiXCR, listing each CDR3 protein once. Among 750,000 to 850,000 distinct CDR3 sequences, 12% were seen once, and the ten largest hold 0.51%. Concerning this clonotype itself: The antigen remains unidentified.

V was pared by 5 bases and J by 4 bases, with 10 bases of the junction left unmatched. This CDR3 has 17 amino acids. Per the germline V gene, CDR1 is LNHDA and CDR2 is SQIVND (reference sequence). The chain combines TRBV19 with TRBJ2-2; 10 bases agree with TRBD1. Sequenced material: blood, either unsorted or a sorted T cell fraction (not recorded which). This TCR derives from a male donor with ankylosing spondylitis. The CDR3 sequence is CASSPETGGFVTGELFF. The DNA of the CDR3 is TGTGCCAGTAGTCCAGAGACAGGGGGCTTTGTCACCGGGGAGCTGTTTTTT.